The rows below give T cell receptor beta chains drawn from one sample of a study of shared clonotypes between healthy human individuals. Data came from immunoSEQ multiplex PCR; TCRdb stores just in-frame clones and leaves some out. The top ten clones hold around 0.4% of a sample with 2 million to 2.5 million clones, roughly 93% of them seen once. The source material was naive CD4+ T cells from PBMCs. Receptors originate from a young man in good health. Some clones in this sample may be carry-over from other donors' samples. Both conserved end residues are part of each CDR3.

v_gene	j_gene	CDR3aa
TRBV30	TRBJ1-2	CAWSHTLGGYTF
TRBV28	TRBJ1-2	CASSPRGTHNSGYTF
TRBV28	TRBJ1-5	CASSSAGEGNQPQHF
TRBV19	TRBJ2-7	CASSIAGGLDEQYF
TRBV9	TRBJ1-5	CASSVDGVEGQPQHF
TRBV28	TRBJ1-4	CASTVPTNEKLFF
TRBV30	TRBJ2-2	CAWSPTGGRELFF
TRBV2	TRBJ2-2	CASTGDGRGTGELFF
TRBV10-3	TRBJ2-7	CAISDTGRSSYEQYF
TRBV12-5	TRBJ2-1	CPTRRELGVSEQFF
TRBV6-6	TRBJ1-5	CASSYSGGDQPQHF
TRBV7-2	TRBJ2-6	CASSLRDPGANVLTF
TRBV7-9	TRBJ1-2	CASSPSNQGDGYTF
TRBV11-1	TRBJ2-3	CASRLAYSTDTQYF
TRBV5-1	TRBJ2-5	CASSLDIRQGLETQYF
TRBV28	TRBJ2-1	CASSSLSGEGSYNEQFF
TRBV4-3	TRBJ1-4	CASSQGLNRETNEKLFF
TRBV6-1	TRBJ2-1	CASSEGSGVLNEQFF
TRBV28	TRBJ1-2	CASSAGGNYGYTF
TRBV2	TRBJ2-3	CASSVSEVRDTQYF
TRBV5-1	TRBJ1-1	CASSRLGADTEAFF
TRBV10-3	TRBJ1-5	CAIRPGDRGAIQPQHF
TRBV27	TRBJ1-2	CASRPTGGYGYTF
TRBV6-5	TRBJ2-1	CASSYHSGQGGNEQFF
TRBV9	TRBJ2-2	CASSRDRWGTGELFF
TRBV11-2	TRBJ2-7	CASSLGWDAEQYF
TRBV28	TRBJ2-7	CASSRIFGLAPSYEQYF
TRBV11-2	TRBJ2-7	CASSIGRDRGSYEQYF
TRBV27	TRBJ2-1	CASSLAGGAYNEQFF
TRBV9	TRBJ2-7	CASSPRTQTYEQYF
TRBV5-4	TRBJ2-5	CASSFGGQETQYF
TRBV15	TRBJ1-4	CATSRDGGANEKLFF
TRBV9	TRBJ2-3	CASSLLAGANTDTQYF
TRBV5-1	TRBJ1-5	CASSLGLQGSQPQHF
TRBV10-3	TRBJ2-1	CAISPRTGGSNEQFF
TRBV28	TRBJ1-4	CASSSTDGANEKLFF
TRBV7-2	TRBJ1-1	CASSLTRNTEAFF
TRBV7-3	TRBJ2-1	CASSLTRDNEQFF
TRBV10-3	TRBJ1-5	CAISESHQPQHF
TRBV2	TRBJ1-5	CASKGSNQPQHF
TRBV1	TRBJ1-5	CTSSRRDQPQHF
TRBV5-6	TRBJ2-7	CASSFRAHSYEQYF
TRBV6-5	TRBJ1-2	CASRESSNYGYTF
TRBV28	TRBJ2-1	CASSFLPGRPEQFF
TRBV6-5	TRBJ1-2	CASSYSTGYGYTF
TRBV18	TRBJ1-4	CASSLTGGPVF
TRBV6-6	TRBJ2-7	CASSYSGGRGYEQYF
TRBV19	TRBJ2-3	CASRTYSTDTQYF
TRBV18	TRBJ2-1	CASSPLAFSYNEQFF
TRBV5-1	TRBJ2-3	CASSLLAGRTDTQYF
TRBV5-1	TRBJ1-5	CASRGTGNSNQPQHF
TRBV5-6	TRBJ2-3	CASSPGAGSTDTQYF
TRBV5-4	TRBJ2-7	CASSLEGRGEQYF
TRBV5-1	TRBJ2-1	CASSLAGTGEFF
TRBV19	TRBJ2-1	CASTLRTSRSSYNEQFF
TRBV5-1	TRBJ2-3	CASSPGETLSTDTQYF
TRBV28	TRBJ1-1	CASSPERGKNTEAFF